The 28 T cell receptor beta chains listed next were all sequenced from one sample in a study of T cell changes during pregnancy in multiple sclerosis. Sequencing used immunoSEQ multiplex PCR; TCRdb keeps in-frame clones, though not all of them. The profile shows fewer than 70,000 clones, roughly nine tenths of them singletons. The sample consisted of peripheral blood, taken in the first trimester of pregnancy. Receptor source: a female donor with multiple sclerosis, enrolled in a pregnancy study.

V usage is TRBV4-3 and J usage is TRBJ1-6; D is unresolved. The V gene's germline CDR1 is LGHNA and CDR2 YSLEER. V shed 0 bases and J shed 9 bases, with 12 bases lying between them. The CDR3 length is 15 residues. CDR3 sequence (DNA): TGCGCCAGCAGCCAAGACAAGGGAGACGGTTCACCCCTCCACTTT. This translates into CASSQDKGDGSPLHF.

Written as DNA, the CDR3 is TGTGCCAGCAGCCCGACATCCTACGAGCAGTACTTC. Residues: CASSPTSYEQYF. The chain joins TRBV7-9 to TRBJ2-7; D is uncertain. Between the trimmed V and J ends, which lost 5 bases and 1 base, there was a span of 6 bases. This CDR3 has 12 residues. Germline V gives CDR1 SEHNR, CDR2 FQNEAQ (reference sequence).

Written as DNA, the CDR3 is TGTGCCAGCAGCCTCGGCACAGGAAAGTCCTACAATGAGCAGTTCTTC. Its translation is CASSLGTGKSYNEQFF. V gene TRBV9 combines with J gene TRBJ2-1, with D possibly TRBD1 on 5 matching bases. With 4 bases removed from V and 1 base from J, the gap between germline ends came to 15 bases. This CDR3 spans 16 amino acids. CDR1 is SGDLS, CDR2 YYNGEE, per germline.

The chain recombines TRBV9 with TRBJ1-2; 7 bases fit TRBD1. The CDR3 runs 17 residues. V lost 3 bases and J lost 5; bases outside the gene matches: 16. Looked up from germline, CDR1 is SGDLS and CDR2 is YYNGEE. The DNA for the CDR3 is TGTGCCAGCAGCGCCCAGGGGGGTTCAATTTCGGAATATGGCTACACCTTC. It specifies CASSAQGGSISEYGYTF.

V usage is TRBV19 and J usage is TRBJ1-1; 8 positions agree with TRBD1. The V and J ends lost 9 bases and 3 bases, in that order; junction bases with no gene match: 6. The CDR3 runs 13 residues. Germline CDR1 LNHDA, CDR2 SQIVND (reference sequence). The CDR3 sequence: CASRQGWDTEAFF. The DNA for the CDR3 is TGTGCCAGCAGACAGGGGTGGGACACTGAAGCTTTCTTT.

V and J are TRBV15 and TRBJ2-1, with 7 nucleotides matching TRBD2. With V trimmed by 5 bases and J by 4 bases, 14 bases remained unmatched. This CDR3 is built from 17 residues. Germline V gene data show CDR1 as LNHNV and CDR2 as YYDKDF (reference sequence). The CDR3: CATSFAFGAGIYNEQFF. CDR3 in DNA: TGTGCCACCAGCTTCGCGTTTGGAGCGGGGATTTACAATGAGCAGTTCTTC.

This clone was counted a single time. As DNA, the CDR3 is TGTGCCAGCAGCTTGGGGGGTAGGGGCGGCAATCAGCCCCAGCATTTT. Translated, it gives CASSLGGRGGNQPQHF. The chain employs TRBV11-2 and TRBJ1-5; tentatively, D is TRBD1 (5 bases). This CDR3 contains 16 residues. V shed 3 bases and J shed 2 bases, with 14 bases lying between them. Germline V gene data show CDR1 as SGHAT and CDR2 as FQNNGV.

Concerning this clone: Compared with germline, one end of the junction differs, possibly owing to a read error. V gene TRBV7-9 combines with J gene TRBJ1-1; possibly TRBD1 for D (6 bases). Germline CDR1 reads SEHNR; CDR2 reads FQNEAQ (reference sequence). This CDR3 comprises 14 residues. The CDR3 coding sequence is TGTGCCACCAGCGCCAGGGGTGGGAACACTGAAGCTTTCTTT. It encodes CATSARGGNTEAFF.

The chain combines TRBV30 with TRBJ1-6; 8 bases are a match to TRBD1. The CDR3 runs to 13 residues. J was trimmed by 9 bases and V by 4 bases; bases with no gene match: 5. Germline V gene data show CDR1 as GTSNPN and CDR2 as SVGIG (reference sequence). Here the CDR3 reads CAWTTGGSSPLHF. The CDR3 nucleotides read TGTGCCTGGACCACAGGGGGAAGTTCACCCCTCCACTTT.

This chain links TRBV18 with TRBJ2-1; 15 bases are a match to TRBD2. There are 16 residues in the CDR3. Germline CDR1 and CDR2: KGHSH and LQKENI. Germline trimming cut 6 bases from V and 9 bases from J; bases unmatched to any gene: 9. The chain's CDR3 is CASSRTSGGAYIEQFF. CDR3 coding DNA: TGTGCCAGCTCGAGGACTAGCGGGGGGGCCTATATTGAGCAGTTCTTC.

This clone was picked up a small number of times. The chain is built from TRBV10-3 and TRBJ1-2; D uncertain. CDR3 length: 12 amino acids. Germline V gene sequence: CDR1 ENHRY, CDR2 SYGVKD. Deletions cut 6 bases from V and 6 bases from J, with 11 bases between. Here the CDR3 DNA reads TGTGCCATCAGCCCGGGGAGGGATGGCTACACCTTC. It translates to CAISPGRDGYTF.

This clone was seen only a few times. The chain combines TRBV6-1 with TRBJ1-2, with TRBD1 as a possible D gene (6 bases). The V end was cut by 4 bases, the J end by 8 bases, with 23 bases between. The CDR3 consists of 16 residues. Germline lookup yields CDR1 MNHNS and CDR2 SASEGT. The CDR3 sequence: CASSATNGPRGRGYTF. The DNA for the CDR3 is TGTGCCAGCAGTGCAACTAACGGGCCCAGGGGTCGGGGCTACACCTTC.

The count of this clone is one. The chain is built from TRBV6-5 and TRBJ1-3; TRBD1 matches 7 bases. The V gene end was trimmed by 2 bases and the J gene end by 2 bases; junction bases not matched to a gene: 3. The germline V gene encodes CDR1 MNHEY and CDR2 SVGAGI. CDR3 length equals 15 residues. CDR3 protein: CASSYTGEAGNTIYF. The CDR3 DNA sequence: TGTGCCAGCAGTTACACAGGGGAAGCTGGAAACACCATATATTTT.

V gene TRBV19 combines with J gene TRBJ1-2; D is perhaps TRBD1 (5 bases). The CDR3 covers 15 residues. The germline V and J ends were trimmed by 9 bases and 0 bases, with 17 bases remaining between them. Per the germline V gene, CDR1 is LNHDA and CDR2 is SQIVND (reference sequence). The CDR3: CASKPGPGANYGYTF. CDR3 sequence (DNA): TGTGCCAGCAAACCCGGACCGGGGGCTAACTATGGCTACACCTTC.

This rearrangement joins TRBV7-6 to TRBJ1-3; D is undetermined. With 4 bases removed from V and 0 bases from J, the gap between germline ends came to 10 bases. The CDR3 loop spans 15 amino acids. Germline lookup yields CDR1 SGHVS and CDR2 FNYEAQ. The CDR3 nucleotides read TGTGCCAGCAGCTGGACTGGCAGCTCTGGAAACACCATATATTTT. This gives the protein CASSWTGSSGNTIYF.

DNA for the CDR3: TGTGCCAGCAGCCCGTCCGAACTAGCGGGGGAGGTCGAGCAGTACTTC. This codes for CASSPSELAGEVEQYF. The rearrangement uses TRBV4-2 and TRBJ2-7, with TRBD2 matching over 11 bases. The V and J ends lost 4 bases and 6 bases, in that order; junction bases with no gene match: 11. CDR1 is LGHNA and CDR2 is YNFKEQ in the germline V gene. The CDR3 length is 16 residues.

The gene calls are TRBV2 and TRBJ1-5; TRBD1 aligns across 7 bases. The ends lost 7 bases at V and 4 bases at J; junction bases unmatched: 10. The CDR3 sequence is 15 residues long. The germline V gene encodes CDR1 SNHLY and CDR2 FYNNEI. The CDR3 sequence: CASTPGQSVNQPQHF. DNA of the CDR3: TGTGCCAGCACTCCGGGACAGTCCGTAAATCAGCCCCAGCATTTT.

This clone was counted once. This sequence joins TRBV25-1 and TRBJ1-2; the match to TRBD1 covers 7 bases. Germline trimming cut 1 base from V and 1 base from J; bases unmatched to any gene: 9. This CDR3 is built from 17 residues. CDR1 and CDR2 (germline): MGHDK, SYGVNS. DNA of the CDR3: TGTGCCAGCAGTGAATCCCGGACAGGCGCAATTAACTATGGCTACACCTTC. Protein: CASSESRTGAINYGYTF.

A single count supports this clone. The V call is TRBV10-2, the J call TRBJ1-2, with no clear D. Germline CDR1 and CDR2: WSHSY and SAAADI. CDR3 length: 14 residues. Trimming shortened V by 2 bases and J by 10 bases, and 17 bases separated the two germline ends. This chain's CDR3 is CASSEAEARPSYTF. In DNA, the CDR3 is TGCGCCAGCAGTGAGGCGGAGGCCCGTCCTTCCTACACCTTC.

V usage is TRBV6-5 and J usage is TRBJ1-2; D possibly corresponds to TRBD1 (5 bases). V lost 0 bases to trimming and J lost 7 bases, with 15 bases between them. The CDR3 covers 15 residues. CDR1 and CDR2 (germline): MNHEY, SVGAGI. This chain's CDR3 is CASSYSGEKTGGYTF. In DNA, the CDR3 is TGTGCCAGCAGTTACTCAGGGGAAAAGACTGGTGGCTACACCTTC.

The rearrangement uses TRBV30 and TRBJ1-3; D not resolved. Germline values: CDR1 GTSNPN, CDR2 SVGIG (reference sequence). The CDR3 is 11 residues long. Deletions cut 2 bases from V and 11 bases from J, with 10 bases between. The CDR3 coding sequence is TGTGCCTGGAGTTACGGAGGGCCCATATATTTT. This codes for CAWSYGGPIYF.

The J gene is TRBJ1-3, the V gene TRBV30; a weak D match, TRBD1 (5 bases). This CDR3 is 15 amino acids long. V was cut by 1 base and J by 2 bases, with 12 bases left in between. In germline, CDR1 is GTSNPN, CDR2 SVGIG (reference sequence). The CDR3 spells CAWSGTDSPGNTIYF. The DNA for the CDR3 is TGTGCCTGGAGTGGAACTGACAGCCCTGGAAACACCATATATTTT.

This rearrangement joins TRBV30 to TRBJ2-7; 7 bases are a match to TRBD1. This CDR3 region has 13 residues. Germline trimming cut 0 bases from V and 3 bases from J; bases unmatched to any gene: 2. Germline CDR1 and CDR2: GTSNPN and SVGIG (reference sequence). CDR3 in amino acids: CAWSVQGIYEQYF. In DNA, the CDR3 is TGTGCCTGGAGTGTACAGGGGATCTACGAGCAGTACTTC.

With regard to this clone: One end of the junction does not line up with germline, which may come from a read error. V is TRBV9 and J is TRBJ2-2, with 11 bases matching TRBD2. The CDR3 runs 15 residues. Germline assignment: CDR1 SGDLS and CDR2 YYNGEE. CDR3 DNA: TGTGCCAGCAGCGCTGGACTAGCGGGCGTAGGGGGGCTGTTTTTT. It is translated as CASSAGLAGVGGLFF.

This clone was counted a single time. The rearrangement uses TRBV19 and TRBJ1-1, with D unresolved. The CDR3 runs 12 residues. The germline gives CDR1 LNHDA, CDR2 SQIVND (reference sequence). Trimming took off 1 base at V and 5 bases at J, with 5 bases between the two ends. CDR3 loop: CASSIAGTEAFF. The CDR3 nucleotides read TGTGCCAGTAGTATAGCGGGGACTGAAGCTTTCTTT.

The chain joins TRBV7-9 to TRBJ2-3; TRBD2 agrees at 9 bases. Germline V gene sequence: CDR1 SEHNR, CDR2 FQNEAQ (reference sequence). The CDR3 runs 16 residues. Trimming removed 2 bases from V and 3 bases from J; junction bases left unmatched: 6. The CDR3 protein is CASSLFITSGTDTQYF. For the CDR3, the DNA is TGTGCCAGCAGCTTATTCATCACTAGCGGGACAGATACGCAGTATTTT.

With respect to this clone: The junction does not match germline at one end; this may be a read error. This rearrangement joins TRBV6-4 to TRBJ1-1; 9 nucleotides agree with TRBD1. This CDR3 has 13 residues. Germline V CDR1 and CDR2: MRHNA, SNTAGT. The CDR3 spells CASSSGTGNEVFF. The CDR3 region has the DNA TGTGCCAGCAGTTCCGGGACAGGGAATGAAGTTTTCTTT.

The chain recombines TRBV15 with TRBJ1-1; D ambiguous. This CDR3 region has 16 residues. The V end lost 0 bases, the J end lost 2 bases, and 13 bases lay between the germline ends. The germline CDR1 and CDR2 sequences are LNHNV and YYDKDF (reference sequence). In DNA form, the CDR3 reads TGTGCCACCAGCAGAGATCTCTCCGGTATTAACACTGAAGCTTTCTTT. This codes for CATSRDLSGINTEAFF.